These 10 T cell receptor beta chains originate from one sample sequenced in a study of T cell responses to AZD1222 COVID-19 vaccine. Libraries were prepared by immunoSEQ multiplex PCR; TCRdb keeps only in-frame clonotypes and omits some of them. Counted here are 150,000 to 200,000 clones, around 90% occurring once; the ten biggest clones make up roughly 8%. Sequencing was performed on peripheral blood, taken on day 0 of AZD1222 vaccination. The source is an adult in good health.

This clone was seen a single time. The rearrangement uses TRBV6-2 or TRBV6-3 and TRBJ2-7; a weak D match, TRBD2 (6 bases). Per germline, CDR1 MNHEY and CDR2 SVGEGT. Trimming took 5 bases from V and 5 from J, leaving 16 bases between them. The CDR3 has 14 residues. The CDR3: CASSLGLSSDEQYF. DNA for the CDR3: TGTGCCAGCAGTCTGGGACTGTCAAGCGACGAGCAGTACTTC.

The genes are TRBV18 and TRBJ2-7, with TRBD1 identical over 9 bases. The CDR3 has 13 amino acids. Unmatched junction bases numbered 6, after V lost 6 bases and J lost 6 bases. Germline CDR1 and CDR2: KGHSH and LQKENI. CDR3 nucleotides: TGTGCCAGCTCCCCGGGACAGGGAGGCGAGCAGTACTTC. Protein sequence: CASSPGQGGEQYF.

This sequence joins TRBV27 and TRBJ2-1; maybe TRBD1 (5 bases). V gave up 2 bases and J gave up 0 bases, with 14 bases separating them. CDR1 is MNHEY and CDR2 is SMNVEV in the germline V gene (reference sequence). The CDR3 spans 17 residues. The CDR3 sequence: CASSLLRALSSYNEQFF. In DNA, the CDR3 is TGTGCCAGCAGTTTACTCAGGGCATTGAGCTCCTACAATGAGCAGTTCTTC.

V is TRBV29-1 and J is TRBJ1-2, with a tentative D call TRBD1 (5 bases). The CDR3 loop spans 13 amino acids. Trimming took 7 bases from V and 4 from J, leaving 16 bases between them. The germline gives CDR1 SQVTM, CDR2 ANQGSEA. CDR3 coding DNA: TGCAGCGCTGCGGGGGGTCCAGGCTATGGCTACACCTTC. Encoded protein: CSAAGGPGYGYTF.

The chain is built from TRBV5-4 and TRBJ1-4; no definite D call. From germline, CDR1 is SGHNT and CDR2 YYREEE (reference sequence). CDR3 length: 16 amino acids. V shed 4 bases and J shed 1 base, with 14 bases lying between them. In DNA form, the CDR3 reads TGTGCCAGCAGCAGCCAAGGGCCTGGAACTAATGAAAAACTGTTTTTT. Amino acids: CASSSQGPGTNEKLFF.

This rearrangement joins TRBV9 to TRBJ1-2; D is uncertain. CDR1 and CDR2 from the germline V gene are SGDLS and YYNGEE. Trimming removed 6 bases at V and 5 bases at J, with 5 bases between. The CDR3 loop spans 10 amino acids. The CDR3 sequence: CASKRYGYTF. CDR3 sequence (DNA): TGTGCCAGCAAGAGATATGGCTACACCTTC.

V and J are TRBV10-3 and TRBJ1-2; D not resolved. CDR1 ENHRY and CDR2 SYGVKD come from the germline V gene. CDR3 length: 13 amino acids. Trimming cost V 2 bases and J 6 bases, with 10 bases left between them. CDR3 in amino acids: CAISEDKSDGYTF. The CDR3 region has the DNA TGTGCCATCAGTGAGGACAAGTCGGATGGCTACACCTTC.

The genes are TRBV6-5 and TRBJ1-3; 8 bases map to TRBD1. In germline, CDR1 is MNHEY, CDR2 SVGAGI. J was trimmed by 6 bases and V by 5 bases; bases with no gene match: 3. The CDR3 runs 13 residues. CDR3: CASSRQGTNTIYF. The CDR3 DNA reads as TGTGCCAGCAGTAGACAGGGGACAAACACCATATATTTT.

The chain couples TRBV10-3 to TRBJ2-1, with D maybe TRBD2 (7 bases). Looked up from germline, CDR1 is ENHRY and CDR2 is SYGVKD. The V and J ends lost 8 bases and 0 bases respectively, with 26 bases between them. The CDR3 runs to 19 residues. DNA for the CDR3: TGTGCCATCCGTGGGGGAGGGGGGGATTTTTATAGCTCCTACAATGAGCAGTTCTTC. Protein: CAIRGGGGDFYSSYNEQFF.

This chain joins TRBV3-1 (or the pseudogene TRBV3-2) and TRBJ1-5; the D is unclear. CDR3 length equals 17 residues. Deletions cut 3 bases from V and 1 base from J, with 16 bases between. From germline, CDR1 is LGHDT and CDR2 YNNKEL (reference sequence). CDR3 coding DNA: TGTGCCAGCAGCCACGGGGTTGGGTTGGGAAGCAATCAGCCCCAGCATTTT. Its translation is CASSHGVGLGSNQPQHF.